Shown below are 26 T cell receptor beta chains from a single sample sequenced in a study of cytomegalovirus exposure and HLA in healthy donors. Repertoires were generated with immunoSEQ multiplex PCR, while TCRdb's copy carries only in-frame clones and drops some. The table includes about 78,000 clones, 90% to 97% detected once. The sample taken for sequencing was PBMCs. These receptors originate from a man aged 18 to 30 in good health and CMV-seropositive.

The rearrangement uses TRBV7-9 and TRBJ1-1, with TRBD1 identical over 9 bases. J was trimmed by 5 bases and V by 4 bases; bases with no gene match: 5. The germline V gene encodes CDR1 SEHNR and CDR2 FQNEAQ (reference sequence). This CDR3 has 14 residues. In DNA form, the CDR3 reads TGTGCCAGCAGCTCACAGGGGGCGAGGACTGAAGCTTTCTTT. Its translation is CASSSQGARTEAFF.

This chain uses TRBV4-1 with TRBJ2-1; maybe TRBD1 (5 bases). V lost 4 bases to trimming and J lost 1 base, with 14 bases between them. The germline gives CDR1 MGHRA, CDR2 YSYEKL. The CDR3 is 16 amino acids. CDR3 residues: CASSLSGQGSYNEQFF. The CDR3 region has the DNA TGCGCCAGCAGCCTTTCAGGGCAGGGTTCCTACAATGAGCAGTTCTTC.

The chain recombines TRBV18 with TRBJ2-1, with 8 bases that match TRBD2. CDR1 and CDR2 (germline): KGHSH, LQKENI. The junction had 5 bases not matched to a gene; V was cut back by 4 bases and J by 0 bases. The length of the CDR3 is 16 residues. The CDR3 DNA is TGTGCCAGCTCACTTCAAAGCGGGAGCTCCTACAATGAGCAGTTCTTC. Translated, it gives CASSLQSGSSYNEQFF.

This clone was detected once. The J gene is TRBJ2-1, the V gene TRBV5-1; D ambiguous. CDR3 length: 12 amino acids. The germline V and J ends were trimmed by 1 base and 5 bases, with 4 bases remaining between them. Germline V gene sequence: CDR1 SGHRS, CDR2 YFSETQ. The CDR3 nucleotides read TGCGCCAGCAGCTTGTCCGACAATGAGCAGTTCTTC. Amino acids: CASSLSDNEQFF.

This chain connects TRBV10-2 to TRBJ2-7, with no clear D. Per the germline V gene, CDR1 is WSHSY and CDR2 is SAAADI. V was clipped by 4 bases and J by 3 bases, with 13 bases between them. This CDR3 is 14 amino acids long. The CDR3 nucleotides are TGCGCCAGCAGTGTAACAGCTGTGGTCTACGAGCAGTACTTC. This encodes CASSVTAVVYEQYF.

V is TRBV6-5 and J is TRBJ2-7, with 8 bases lining up with TRBD2. Germline trimming cut 5 bases from V and 2 bases from J; bases unmatched to any gene: 5. This CDR3 has 14 residues. The V gene's germline CDR1 is MNHEY and CDR2 SVGAGI. CDR3 sequence (DNA): TGTGCCAGCAGTGCCGAGGGACTAGCCTACGAGCAGTACTTC. Its protein is CASSAEGLAYEQYF.

The chain links TRBV9 to TRBJ2-5, with TRBD2 matching 7 bases. The CDR3 contains 15 residues. The germline V gene encodes CDR1 SGDLS and CDR2 YYNGEE. With V trimmed by 0 bases and J by 5 bases, 7 bases remained unmatched. In DNA, the CDR3 is TGTGCCAGCAGCGTAGAGGGAGGGCCGGGGGAGACCCAGTACTTC. Translated: CASSVEGGPGETQYF.

The chain combines TRBV5-8 with TRBJ1-5; D is unclear. Deletions cut 0 bases from V and 3 bases from J, with 10 bases between. Germline V gene lookup returns CDR1 SGHTS and CDR2 YDEGEE. This CDR3 has 15 amino acids. The CDR3 sequence is CASSLDSETNQPQHF. The CDR3 nucleotides read TGTGCCAGCAGCTTGGATTCGGAGACCAATCAGCCCCAGCATTTT.

This sequence joins TRBV19 and TRBJ2-7; 8 bases match TRBD1. V dropped 10 bases and J dropped 2; count of bases not matched to a gene: 7. Germline V lookup: CDR1 LNHDA, CDR2 SQIVND (reference sequence). The CDR3 is made up of 13 amino acids. The CDR3 bases are TGTGCCACACGGCGACAGGGGACCTACGAGCAGTACTTC. Translating it yields CATRRQGTYEQYF.

The rearrangement joins TRBV10-2 to TRBJ2-5, with D possibly matching TRBD2 (7 bases). The CDR3 runs 16 residues. With 6 bases removed from V and 2 bases from J, the gap between germline ends came to 19 bases. CDR1 is WSHSY and CDR2 is SAAADI in the germline V gene. The CDR3 region is CASSEEWGGPQETQYF. In DNA, the CDR3 is TGCGCCAGCAGCGAGGAATGGGGGGGCCCTCAAGAGACCCAGTACTTC.

The sample holds one count of this clone. The chain employs TRBV5-5 and TRBJ2-7, with a weak D call TRBD1 (5 bases). V was cut by 4 bases and J by 9 bases, with 23 bases left in between. Germline lookup yields CDR1 SGHKS and CDR2 YYEKEE (reference sequence). The CDR3 loop spans 15 amino acids. Here the CDR3 reads CASSRSITEQVGQYF. CDR3 DNA sequence: TGTGCCAGCAGCCGCTCAATAACCGAACAGGTTGGGCAGTACTTC.

The chain is built from TRBV2 and TRBJ1-2; tentative D call: TRBD1 (6 bases). Per germline, CDR1 SNHLY and CDR2 FYNNEI. The CDR3 runs to 14 residues. The V end was cut by 6 bases, the J end by 4 bases, with 15 bases between. DNA of the CDR3: TGTGCCAGCAGGGGCGGACAGTCCCTCTATGGCTACACCTTC. Translated, it gives CASRGGQSLYGYTF.

The genes are TRBV28 and TRBJ1-1; no clear D. The germline CDR1 and CDR2 sequences are MDHEN and SYDVKM. The V end was cut by 10 bases, the J end by 2 bases, with 14 bases between. The CDR3 is 13 amino acids. The CDR3 bases are TGTGCCACCCTCCCACCTAGCAACACTGAAGCTTTCTTT. Encoded protein: CATLPPSNTEAFF.

The V call is TRBV30, the J call TRBJ1-1; D unclear. The germline CDR1 and CDR2 sequences are GTSNPN and SVGIG (reference sequence). The CDR3 is 12 amino acids. V was trimmed by 2 bases and J by 4 bases, leaving 8 bases between them. CDR3 in amino acids: CAWSSVLTEAFF. The CDR3 DNA reads TGTGCCTGGAGTTCAGTCCTCACTGAAGCTTTCTTT. The full variable domain, completed using reference TRBV30 and TRBJ1-1, is SQTIHQWPATLVQPVGSPLSLECTVEGTSNPNLYWYRQAAGRGLQLLFYSVGIGQISSEVPQNLSASRPQDRQFILSSKKLLLSDSGFYLCAWSSVLTEAFFGQGTRLTVV.

V gene TRBV27 combines with J gene TRBJ2-1; 7 bases line up with TRBD2. V lost 5 bases to trimming and J lost 10 bases; unmatched junction nucleotides: 2. The CDR3 is 11 amino acids. CDR1 MNHEY and CDR2 SMNVEV come from the germline V gene (reference sequence). Here the CDR3 DNA reads TGTGCCAGCAGTCGGGGACTAGAGCAGTTCTTC. Translation gives CASSRGLEQFF.

This rearrangement joins TRBV10-1 to TRBJ2-5, with 8 nucleotides matching TRBD1. This CDR3 spans 15 amino acids. V was pared by 3 bases and J by 4 bases, with 7 bases of the junction left unmatched. The V gene's germline CDR1 is WNHNN and CDR2 SYGVQD (reference sequence). The CDR3 nucleotides read TGCGCCAGCAGTGATCAGGGGGCGTCACGAGAGACCCAGTACTTC. Amino acid sequence: CASSDQGASRETQYF.

J is TRBJ2-7 and V is TRBV29-1; 8 bases align to TRBD2. The CDR3 runs 13 residues. Germline CDR1 is SQVTM and CDR2 is ANQGSEA. After removal of 3 bases from V and 6 bases from J, the junction contained 7 bases not matched to a gene. In DNA form, the CDR3 reads TGCAGCGTTGACCAGGGCCGGGGGGGCGAGCAGTACTTC. The encoded protein is CSVDQGRGGEQYF.

V is TRBV7-2 and J is TRBJ1-4; no definite D call. Trimming shortened V by 3 bases and J by 8 bases, and 16 bases separated the two germline ends. CDR1 and CDR2 from the germline V gene are SGHTA and FQGNSA. The CDR3 has 15 residues. CDR3 DNA: TGTGCCAGCAGCTTCCTCGGGGAGGGAGGAGAAAAACTGTTTTTT. It encodes CASSFLGEGGEKLFF.

The gene calls are TRBV7-9 and TRBJ2-7; D is perhaps TRBD1 (6 bases). Germline CDR1 reads SEHNR; CDR2 reads FQNEAQ (reference sequence). The germline V and J ends were trimmed by 0 bases and 8 bases, with 17 bases remaining between them. The CDR3 has 15 amino acids. For the CDR3, the DNA is TGTGCCAGCAGCTTAGCGGGGACAACGGGCGTCCAGCAGTACTTC. Its translation: CASSLAGTTGVQQYF.

V gene TRBV29-1 combines with J gene TRBJ2-3; D call uncertain. The CDR3 is 13 amino acids. Germline values: CDR1 SQVTM, CDR2 ANQGSEA. Between the trimmed V and J ends, which lost 8 bases and 3 bases, there was a span of 15 bases. In nucleotides, the CDR3 is TGCAGCCTGTGTGTCGAGTCAACAGATACGCAGTATTTT. It encodes CSLCVESTDTQYF.

The sample holds one count of this clone. The J gene is TRBJ2-1, the V gene TRBV7-9, with TRBD2 as a possible D gene (5 bases). The CDR3 runs 15 residues. Trimming stripped 7 bases from V and 2 bases from J, with 15 bases between. Germline V gene data show CDR1 as SEHNR and CDR2 as FQNEAQ (reference sequence). The CDR3 is CASTPMGDAYNEQFF. CDR3 in DNA: TGTGCCAGCACCCCTATGGGAGACGCCTACAATGAGCAGTTCTTC. The full variable domain, with the rest looked up from reference TRBV7-9 and TRBJ2-1, is DTGVSQNPRHKITKRGQNVTFRCDPISEHNRLYWYRQTLGQGPEFLTYFQNEAQLEKSRLLSDRFSAERPKGSFSTLEIQRTEQGDSAMYLCASTPMGDAYNEQFFGPGTRLTVL.

The chain recombines TRBV18 with TRBJ2-2; the match to TRBD1 covers 7 bases. Germline V lookup: CDR1 KGHSH, CDR2 LQKENI. The CDR3 sequence is 15 residues long. V lost 3 bases and J lost 5; bases outside the gene matches: 6. DNA for the CDR3: TGTGCCAGCTCACCTTCGACAGGGCGGACCGGGGAGCTGTTTTTT. It codes for CASSPSTGRTGELFF. Full variable domain (missing parts from reference TRBV18 and TRBJ2-2): NAGVMQNPRHLVRRRGQEARLRCSPMKGHSHVYWYRQLPEEGLKFMVYLQKENIIDESGMPKERFSAEFPKEGPSILRIQQVVRGDSAAYFCASSPSTGRTGELFFGEGSRLTVL.

The V and J genes are TRBV5-6 and TRBJ2-1; TRBD2 matches at 9 bases. This CDR3 is 15 amino acids long. Germline CDR1 and CDR2: SGHDT and YYEEEE. V lost 1 base and J lost 5; bases outside the gene matches: 4. The CDR3 reads CASSLLAGEHNEQFF. Here the CDR3 DNA reads TGTGCCAGCAGCTTGTTAGCGGGAGAGCACAATGAGCAGTTCTTC.

The chain couples TRBV9 to TRBJ2-7; 7 bases are shared with TRBD1. Germline CDR1 and CDR2: SGDLS and YYNGEE. The V segment lost 0 bases and the J segment 2 bases; nucleotides outside the gene matches: 2. The CDR3 totals 14 residues. The CDR3 loop reads CASSVGQGTYEQYF. CDR3 bases: TGTGCCAGCAGCGTAGGACAGGGTACCTACGAGCAGTACTTC.

The genes are TRBV6-4 and TRBJ2-7; D call uncertain. This CDR3 is 14 amino acids long. The germline V and J ends were trimmed by 5 bases and 2 bases, with 13 bases remaining between them. Germline V lookup: CDR1 MRHNA, CDR2 SNTAGT. The CDR3 loop is CASSYLPGPYEQYF. As DNA, the CDR3 is TGTGCCAGCAGTTACCTGCCAGGTCCCTACGAGCAGTACTTC.

The CDR3 sequence is CASSILGTGSDGYTF. In nucleotides, the CDR3 is TGTGCCAGTAGTATATTAGGGACAGGGTCGGACGGCTACACCTTC. The chain links TRBV19 to TRBJ1-2; 9 bases are a match to TRBD1. The CDR3 spans 15 residues. Germline V gene sequence: CDR1 LNHDA, CDR2 SQIVND (reference sequence). V was pared by 2 bases and J by 8 bases, with 9 bases of the junction left unmatched.